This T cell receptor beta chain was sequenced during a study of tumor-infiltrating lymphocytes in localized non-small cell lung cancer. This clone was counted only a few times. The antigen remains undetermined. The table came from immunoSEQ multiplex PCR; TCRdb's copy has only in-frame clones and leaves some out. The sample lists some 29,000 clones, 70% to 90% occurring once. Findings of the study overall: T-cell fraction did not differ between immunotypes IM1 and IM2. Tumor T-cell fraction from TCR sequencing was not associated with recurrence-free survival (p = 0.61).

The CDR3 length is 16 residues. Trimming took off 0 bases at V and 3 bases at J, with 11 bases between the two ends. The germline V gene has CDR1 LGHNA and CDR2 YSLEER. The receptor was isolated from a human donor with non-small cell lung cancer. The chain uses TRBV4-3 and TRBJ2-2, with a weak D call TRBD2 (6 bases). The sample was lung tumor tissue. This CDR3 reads CASSQDSGPDTGELFF. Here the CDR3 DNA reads TGCGCCAGCAGCCAAGATAGCGGCCCCGACACCGGGGAGCTGTTTTTT.